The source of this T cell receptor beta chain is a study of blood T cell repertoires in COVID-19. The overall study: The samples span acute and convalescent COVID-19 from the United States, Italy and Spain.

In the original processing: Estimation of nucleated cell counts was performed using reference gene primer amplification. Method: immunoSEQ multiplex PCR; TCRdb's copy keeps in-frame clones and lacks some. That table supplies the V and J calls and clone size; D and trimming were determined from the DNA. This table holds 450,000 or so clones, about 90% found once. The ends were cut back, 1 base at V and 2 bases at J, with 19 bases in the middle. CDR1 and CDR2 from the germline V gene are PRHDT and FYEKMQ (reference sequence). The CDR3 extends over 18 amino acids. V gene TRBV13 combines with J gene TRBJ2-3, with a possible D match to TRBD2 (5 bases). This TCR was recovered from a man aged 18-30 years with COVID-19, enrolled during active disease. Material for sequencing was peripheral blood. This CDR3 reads CASSLEASPDGTTDTQYF. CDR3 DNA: TGTGCCAGCAGCTTAGAGGCTAGCCCCGATGGTACCACAGATACGCAGTATTTT. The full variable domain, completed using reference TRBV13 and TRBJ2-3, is AAGVIQSPRHLIKEKRETATLKCYPIPRHDTVYWYQQGPGQDPQFLISFYEKMQSDKGSIPDRFSAQQFSDYHSELNMSSLELGDSALYFCASSLEASPDGTTDTQYFGPGTRLTVL.